This T cell receptor beta chain was profiled in a study of blood T cell repertoires in COVID-19. About the research overall: From the United States, Italy and Spain came samples of acute and convalescent COVID-19. From T cells, B-cell-depleted T cells, or PBMCs came the material, which was cDNA or gDNA.

Per the original methods: Reference gene primer amplification gave nucleated cell count estimates. Here immunoSEQ multiplex PCR was the method, and the copy in TCRdb shows in-frame clones only, minus some. D and trimming come from the DNA, and the V and J calls and clone size come from that table. The data show about 81,000 clones, 85% to 90% seen once. The germline CDR1 and CDR2 sequences are SGHVS and FQNEAQ. V lost 4 bases to trimming and J lost 1 base, with 7 bases between them. There are 13 residues in the CDR3. This receptor was obtained from a woman aged 80 or over with acute or convalescent COVID-19. The specimen was peripheral blood. The V and J genes are TRBV7-8 and TRBJ2-5; D is undetermined. The chain's CDR3 is CASSSDGQETQYF. For the CDR3, the DNA is TGTGCCAGCAGCTCAGATGGCCAAGAGACCCAGTACTTC.